Shown below are 25 T cell receptor beta chains from a single sample sequenced in a study of T cells after yellow fever vaccination. TCRdb itself ran the 5' RACE reads through MiXCR, one entry per CDR3 protein. The data contain under 500,000 distinct CDR3 sequences, around 20% of them seen just once; the ten biggest clones take up roughly a sixth. The sequenced sample was PBMCs, obtained before the yellow fever booster vaccination. These receptors were collected from a man aged 18 to 29 who received the YFV17D yellow fever vaccine.

This clonotype was picked up a small number of times. The chain combines TRBV6-5 with TRBJ2-5, with 10 positions matching TRBD1. Germline V CDR1 and CDR2: MNHEY, SVGAGI. CDR3 length equals 12 residues. Trimming at V came to 6 bases and at J to 7 bases, leaving 2 bases not matched to a gene. The CDR3 reads CASRGQGRTQYF. The DNA of the CDR3 is TGTGCCAGCAGGGGACAGGGGCGGACCCAGTACTTC.

The chain carries TRBV6-6 and TRBJ2-3; a weak D match, TRBD2 (7 bases). The CDR3 is 14 residues long. Germline CDR1 and CDR2: MNHNY and SVGAGI (reference sequence). Between the trimmed V and J ends, which lost 4 bases and 1 base, there was a span of 9 bases. DNA for the CDR3: TGTGCCAGCAGTTGGGGGGGGCGCACAGATACGCAGTATTTT. Protein product: CASSWGGRTDTQYF.

The sample holds a few counts of this clonotype. The J gene is TRBJ1-2, the V gene TRBV5-1, with a possible D match to TRBD1 (6 bases). The CDR3 is 12 residues long. Germline loops: CDR1 SGHRS, CDR2 YFSETQ. V shed 2 bases and J shed 7 bases, with 9 bases lying between them. In DNA, the CDR3 is TGCGCCAGCAGCTTTCAGGGGCTTGGCTACACCTTC. Translation gives CASSFQGLGYTF.

This clonotype was recorded at least ten times. The chain has TRBV12-3 or TRBV12-4 and TRBJ1-6; D may be TRBD1 (5 bases). Trimming pared 4 bases from V and 11 bases from J, leaving 15 bases between. The CDR3 is 14 amino acids. The CDR3 protein is CASSSLLRVAPLHF. DNA for the CDR3: TGTGCCAGCAGTTCACTCCTCAGGGTTGCACCCCTCCACTTT.

This clonotype was seen only a few times. The chain has TRBV20-1 and TRBJ2-2; 7 positions match TRBD1. The CDR3 consists of 17 residues. The trim removed 2 bases at V and 0 bases at J, leaving 9 bases unmatched. Germline V CDR1 and CDR2: DFQATT, SNEGSKA (reference sequence). CDR3 sequence reads: CSARRKNRGTNTGELFF. In DNA, the CDR3 is TGCAGTGCTAGAAGAAAAAACAGGGGTACGAACACCGGGGAGCTGTTTTTT.

The genes are TRBV5-1 and TRBJ1-4, with D possibly matching TRBD1 (5 bases). CDR3 size: 14 residues. Germline CDR1 and CDR2: SGHRS and YFSETQ. V dropped 5 bases and J dropped 10 bases, with 18 bases sitting between them. The CDR3 region has the DNA TGCGCCAGCAGGGTTCGGGACGGTTATTCAAAACTGTTTTTT. Translated, it gives CASRVRDGYSKLFF. Complete variable domain (other parts from reference TRBV5-1 and TRBJ1-4): KAGVTQTPRYLIKTRGQQVTLSCSPISGHRSVSWYQQTPGQGLQFLFEYFSETQRNKGNFPGRFSGRQFSNSRSEMNVSTLELGDSALYLCASRVRDGYSKLFFGSGTQLSVL.

The J gene is TRBJ2-3, the V gene TRBV27; 7 bases fit TRBD1. The length of the CDR3 is 17 residues. The germline V gene has CDR1 MNHEY and CDR2 SMNVEV (reference sequence). The V segment lost 5 bases and the J segment 3 bases; nucleotides outside the gene matches: 14. The CDR3 is CASSDFQGDGWTDTQYF. CDR3 nucleotides: TGTGCCAGCAGTGACTTCCAGGGGGATGGGTGGACAGATACGCAGTATTTT.

The chain carries TRBV5-1 and TRBJ2-7, with a weak D call TRBD1 (5 bases). There are 14 residues in the CDR3. V lost 4 bases and J 3 bases, leaving 14 bases between the germline ends. CDR1 and CDR2 (germline): SGHRS, YFSETQ. The CDR3 bases are TGCGCCAGCAGCGAAGACAGTGGATTCTACGAGCAGTACTTC. Translating it yields CASSEDSGFYEQYF.

J is TRBJ2-6 and V is TRBV5-1, with 10 bases that match TRBD1. Germline CDR1 and CDR2: SGHRS and YFSETQ. Trimming took 3 bases from V and 0 from J; bases not matched to a gene: 9. This CDR3 has 19 residues. CDR3 sequence reads: CASSSPGDRGRSGANVLTF. CDR3 DNA: TGCGCCAGCAGCTCCCCGGGGGACAGGGGTCGCTCTGGGGCCAACGTCCTGACTTTC.

This rearrangement joins TRBV4-1 to TRBJ1-4; D remains ambiguous. V was cut by 5 bases and J by 8 bases, with 18 bases left in between. The germline V gene encodes CDR1 MGHRA and CDR2 YSYEKL. There are 15 residues in the CDR3. The CDR3 nucleotides are TGCGCCAGCAGCAGACGGGAAATCACTGAAGAAAAACTGTTTTTT. Its translation is CASSRREITEEKLFF.

This clonotype was seen more than once but under ten times. This chain connects TRBV5-1 to TRBJ2-2; weak D call: TRBD2 (6 bases). V gave up 0 bases and J gave up 1 base, with 7 bases separating them. From germline, CDR1 is SGHRS and CDR2 YFSETQ. The CDR3 length is 15 residues. This CDR3 is CASSLVAENTGELFF. In DNA form, the CDR3 reads TGCGCCAGCAGCTTGGTAGCGGAGAACACCGGGGAGCTGTTTTTT. The variable domain in full, completed from reference TRBV5-1 and TRBJ2-2, reads KAGVTQTPRYLIKTRGQQVTLSCSPISGHRSVSWYQQTPGQGLQFLFEYFSETQRNKGNFPGRFSGRQFSNSRSEMNVSTLELGDSALYLCASSLVAENTGELFFGEGSRLTVL.

This clonotype has a handful of counts. This chain joins TRBV11-1 and TRBJ2-1; a possible D gene is TRBD2 (5 bases). The V gene lost 7 bases and the J gene lost 5 bases, with 12 bases spanning the gap. From germline, CDR1 is SGHAT and CDR2 FQDESV (reference sequence). The CDR3 extends over 13 amino acids. The CDR3 reads CASTLRDHNEQFF. In nucleotides, the CDR3 is TGTGCCAGCACCCTACGGGATCACAATGAGCAGTTCTTC.

This clonotype was counted between two and nine times. The chain couples TRBV6-5 to TRBJ2-2; D gene unclear. The germline V gene encodes CDR1 MNHEY and CDR2 SVGAGI. The CDR3 has 14 amino acids. V lost 0 bases and J lost 1, with 3 bases in between. For the CDR3, the DNA is TGTGCCAGCAGTTACTCCCAGAACACCGGGGAGCTGTTTTTT. It specifies CASSYSQNTGELFF.

The chain has TRBV20-1 and TRBJ1-5, with TRBD1 identical over 8 bases. Germline V gene lookup returns CDR1 DFQATT and CDR2 SNEGSKA (reference sequence). The trim removed 4 bases at V and 1 base at J, leaving 6 bases unmatched. The CDR3 length is 15 residues. Here the CDR3 DNA reads TGCAGTGCTACCCGGACAGGGTGGAGCAATCAGCCCCAGCATTTT. Translated, it gives CSATRTGWSNQPQHF.

The V gene is TRBV11-2, the J gene TRBJ2-2, with D unresolved. The CDR3 loop spans 15 amino acids. Germline V gives CDR1 SGHAT, CDR2 FQNNGV. Trimming removed 5 bases from V and 1 base from J, with 11 bases in between. CDR3: CASSTHGENTGELFF. The CDR3 DNA sequence: TGTGCCAGCAGCACCCACGGAGAGAACACCGGGGAGCTGTTTTTT.

This clonotype was counted only a few times. The chain has TRBV6-5 and TRBJ1-1; D possibly corresponds to TRBD1 (5 bases). CDR3 length: 13 residues. Germline lookup yields CDR1 MNHEY and CDR2 SVGAGI. Trimming removed 6 bases from V and 6 bases from J, with 14 bases in between. CDR3 region: CASRFPGMSEAFF. CDR3 bases: TGTGCCAGCAGGTTTCCAGGGATGTCTGAAGCTTTCTTT.

This clonotype was recorded a few times. The V call is TRBV10-3, the J call TRBJ2-6; D possibly corresponds to TRBD1 (6 bases). The CDR3 is made up of 16 amino acids. Germline lookup yields CDR1 ENHRY and CDR2 SYGVKD. The ends were cut back, 8 bases at V and 0 bases at J, with 14 bases in the middle. CDR3 DNA: TGTGCCATCGGAACGGGACACAGCTCTGGGGCCAACGTCCTGACTTTC. It codes for CAIGTGHSSGANVLTF.

The chain links TRBV5-6 to TRBJ2-3; 9 nucleotides line up with TRBD2. Per the germline V gene, CDR1 is SGHDT and CDR2 is YYEEEE. The ends lost 0 bases at V and 2 bases at J; junction bases unmatched: 7. CDR3 size: 17 residues. DNA of the CDR3: TGTGCCAGCAGCTTGGTTCCCCTAGCGGGGCTCACAGATACGCAGTATTTT. Translating it yields CASSLVPLAGLTDTQYF.

The chain uses TRBV10-3 and TRBJ2-6, with D possibly matching TRBD1 (7 bases). The CDR3 has 19 residues. The V gene's germline CDR1 is ENHRY and CDR2 SYGVKD. The V end lost 2 bases, the J end lost 1 base, and 18 bases lay between the germline ends. CDR3 nucleotide sequence: TGTGCCATCAGTGAGCACCATGGAGGGGGCGGATCTGGGGCCAACGTCCTGACTTTC. It codes for CAISEHHGGGGSGANVLTF.

This rearrangement joins TRBV7-2 to TRBJ1-3; D not certain. CDR1 is SGHTA, CDR2 FQGNSA, per germline. This CDR3 region has 15 residues. The V end was cut by 1 base, the J end by 0 bases, with 7 bases between. The CDR3 nucleotides are TGTGCCAGCAGCTTAGTCGCATTCTCTGGAAACACCATATATTTT. Its protein is CASSLVAFSGNTIYF. Together with reference TRBV7-2 and TRBJ1-3, the CDR3 gives the full variable domain: GAGVSQSPSNKVTEKGKDVELRCDPISGHTALYWYRQSLGQGLEFLIYFQGNSAPDKSGLPSDRFSAERTGGSVSTLTIQRTQQEDSAVYLCASSLVAFSGNTIYFGEGSWLTVV.

The chain recombines TRBV6-1 with TRBJ2-2; 8 nucleotides align to TRBD1. The CDR3 is made up of 14 amino acids. With V trimmed by 8 bases and J by 4 bases, 6 bases remained unmatched. Germline lookup yields CDR1 MNHNS and CDR2 SASEGT. CDR3 DNA sequence: TGTGCCAGCCAGGGGGCGGCTATCACCGGGGAGCTGTTTTTT. As protein: CASQGAAITGELFF.

This chain uses TRBV4-2 with TRBJ1-1, with 7 bases fitting TRBD1. Germline V CDR1 and CDR2: LGHNA, YNFKEQ. The CDR3 consists of 17 residues. V shed 2 bases and J 12 bases; nucleotides not matched to a gene: 21. CDR3 DNA sequence: TGTGCCAGCAGCCAAATCCTGGGACCCAGGGGGTCGGAGGTAACTTTCTTT. Translation: CASSQILGPRGSEVTFF.

This chain joins TRBV6-5 and TRBJ2-1; D call uncertain. Trimming took off 1 base at V and 6 bases at J, with 1 base between the two ends. Germline-derived CDR1 and CDR2 are MNHEY and SVGAGI. CDR3 length equals 11 residues. This CDR3 is CASSYFNEQFF. In nucleotides, the CDR3 is TGTGCCAGCAGTTACTTCAATGAGCAGTTCTTC.

The chain carries TRBV7-9 and TRBJ2-7, with TRBD1 matching 7 bases. The J segment lost 4 bases and the V segment lost 4 bases, leaving 7 bases of the junction unmatched. CDR1 and CDR2 from the germline V gene are SEHNR and FQNEAQ (reference sequence). The CDR3 has 14 amino acids. In nucleotides, the CDR3 is TGTGCCAGCAGCTACGCCGGGACAGTTTACGAGCAGTACGTC. Amino acids: CASSYAGTVYEQYV.

This chain joins TRBV3-1 and TRBJ2-5; possible D gene TRBD1, 6 bases. Between the trimmed V and J ends, which lost 6 bases and 3 bases, there was a span of 11 bases. This CDR3 contains 13 residues. The germline gives CDR1 LGHDT, CDR2 YNNKEL (reference sequence). The CDR3 region is CASRGNREETQYF. CDR3 nucleotides: TGTGCCAGCAGAGGAAACAGGGAAGAGACCCAGTACTTC.